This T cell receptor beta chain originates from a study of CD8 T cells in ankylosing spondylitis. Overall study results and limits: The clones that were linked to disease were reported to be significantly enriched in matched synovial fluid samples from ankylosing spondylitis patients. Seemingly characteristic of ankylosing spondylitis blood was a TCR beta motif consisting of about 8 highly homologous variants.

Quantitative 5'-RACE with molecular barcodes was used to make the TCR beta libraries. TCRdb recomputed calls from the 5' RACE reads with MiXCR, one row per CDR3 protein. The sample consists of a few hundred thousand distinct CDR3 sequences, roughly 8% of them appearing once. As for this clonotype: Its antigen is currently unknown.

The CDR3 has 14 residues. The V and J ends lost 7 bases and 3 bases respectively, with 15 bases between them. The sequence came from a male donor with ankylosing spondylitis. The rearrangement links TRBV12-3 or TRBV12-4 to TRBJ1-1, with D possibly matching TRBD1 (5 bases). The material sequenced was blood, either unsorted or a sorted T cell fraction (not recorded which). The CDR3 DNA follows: TGTGCCAGCACCCTTCGGGGGGGGTACACTGAAGCTTTCTTT. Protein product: CASTLRGGYTEAFF.